These 27 T cell receptor beta chains were sequenced from one sample in a study of T cells in Graves' hyperthyroidism and ophthalmopathy. RNA transcripts yielded amplified TCR beta CDR3 regions. The HTBI set primed first-round TCR CDR3 RT-PCR. In TCRdb, the multiplex PCR reads were re-called with MiXCR into one record per CDR3 protein. Of 500,000 to 600,000 distinct CDR3 sequences listed, approximately 15% are singletons. What was sequenced was blood. These receptors came from a woman younger than 35 with Graves' hyperthyroidism.

This clonotype was recorded once. V and J are TRBV12-3 or TRBV12-4 and TRBJ1-1; TRBD1 agrees at 12 bases. The CDR3 is 15 residues long. Trimming at V came to 9 bases and at J to 3 bases, leaving 8 bases not matched to a gene. In DNA form, the CDR3 reads TGTGCCAGTCGGGTCGGGACAGGGGGCTACACTGAAGCTTTCTTT. Encoded protein: CASRVGTGGYTEAFF.

The rearrangement uses TRBV12-5 and TRBJ1-5; 7 positions match TRBD1. Germline V lookup: CDR1 LGHNT, CDR2 FRNRAP. This CDR3 contains 13 residues. V lost 6 bases and J lost 6; bases outside the gene matches: 5. CDR3 nucleotide sequence: TGTGCTAGTGGGAGACAGGGTAGTCAGCCCCAGCATTTT. Residues: CASGRQGSQPQHF.

This clonotype was recorded at least ten times. The chain is built from TRBV20-1 and TRBJ2-2; tentative D call: TRBD1 (5 bases). Germline V CDR1 and CDR2: DFQATT, SNEGSKA (reference sequence). The CDR3 has 15 amino acids. V lost 0 bases to trimming and J lost 3 bases, with 11 bases between them. The CDR3 DNA follows: TGCAGTGCTAGAGATCTCAGGGCAGACACCGGGGAGCTGTTTTTT. This sequence encodes CSARDLRADTGELFF.

This clonotype was counted many times. The V gene is TRBV13, the J gene TRBJ2-7, with a tentative D call TRBD1 (7 bases). Germline V gene data show CDR1 as PRHDT and CDR2 as FYEKMQ (reference sequence). The CDR3 contains 14 residues. V lost 2 bases and J lost 2, with 10 bases in between. CDR3 residues: CASSLTRGAYEQYF. As DNA, the CDR3 is TGTGCCAGCAGCTTAACCAGGGGGGCCTACGAGCAGTACTTC.

This clonotype appeared a few times. CDR3: CASSRGARSPLHF. CDR3 sequence (DNA): TGTGCCAGTAGTCGAGGGGCACGATCACCCCTCCACTTT. This rearrangement joins TRBV19 to TRBJ1-6; D is possibly TRBD1 (5 bases). V was pared by 5 bases and J by 10 bases, with 12 bases between. The germline gives CDR1 LNHDA, CDR2 SQIVND (reference sequence). This CDR3 has 13 residues. The whole variable domain, remainder taken from reference TRBV19 and TRBJ1-6, is DGGITQSPKYLFRKEGQNVTLSCEQNLNHDAMYWYRQDPGQGLRLIYYSQIVNDFQKGDIAEGYSVSREKKESFPLTVTSAQKNPTAFYLCASSRGARSPLHFGNGTRLTVT.

This clonotype was picked up many times. The chain carries TRBV27 and TRBJ1-1; maybe TRBD1 (5 bases). Germline loops: CDR1 MNHEY, CDR2 SMNVEV (reference sequence). This CDR3 has 16 amino acids. The germline V and J ends were trimmed by 6 bases and 0 bases, with 17 bases remaining between them. For the CDR3, the DNA is TGTGCCAGCAGCCAACGCGGGGGAGCCCTGAACACTGAAGCTTTCTTT. It encodes CASSQRGGALNTEAFF.

This clonotype was observed at least ten times. CDR3 coding DNA: TGTGCCAGCAGGAAAAGCGGGAGCGAGGTAGAGACCCAGTACTTC. It is translated as CASRKSGSEVETQYF. V and J are TRBV28 and TRBJ2-5; 8 positions match TRBD2. The J segment lost 4 bases and the V segment lost 6 bases, leaving 10 bases of the junction unmatched. There are 15 residues in the CDR3. Germline CDR1 and CDR2: MDHEN and SYDVKM.

The chain uses TRBV12-3 or TRBV12-4 and TRBJ2-2, with 10 positions matching TRBD2. After removal of 1 base from V and 6 bases from J, the junction contained 5 bases not matched to a gene. The CDR3 is made up of 16 amino acids. This chain's CDR3 is CASSLEGLAWPGELFF. CDR3 DNA: TGTGCCAGCAGTTTAGAGGGACTAGCGTGGCCCGGGGAGCTGTTTTTT.

Only a few counts were recorded for this clonotype. V gene TRBV4-1 combines with J gene TRBJ2-7; TRBD2 aligns across 8 bases. Germline loops: CDR1 MGHRA, CDR2 YSYEKL. The V and J ends lost 0 bases and 1 base, in that order; junction bases with no gene match: 11. This CDR3 spans 18 amino acids. The chain's CDR3 is CASSQDSRTSGYSYEQYF. Here the CDR3 DNA reads TGCGCCAGCAGCCAAGATTCGCGTACTAGCGGTTATTCCTACGAGCAGTACTTC.

By share, this clonotype counts as medium-sized. The genes are TRBV7-2 and TRBJ2-7; D possibly corresponds to TRBD1 (5 bases). Germline V gene sequence: CDR1 SGHTA, CDR2 FQGNSA. V lost 8 bases to trimming and J lost 0 bases, with 23 bases between them. The CDR3 is made up of 17 amino acids. The CDR3, as DNA: TGTGCCAGCCCGCCGGCCCCGAGACAGCTTATCTCCTACGAGCAGTACTTC. This gives the protein CASPPAPRQLISYEQYF.

This clonotype has a count of ten or more. The chain recombines TRBV7-2 with TRBJ2-3, with 10 nucleotides matching TRBD2. The CDR3 sequence is 16 residues long. Per the germline V gene, CDR1 is SGHTA and CDR2 is FQGNSA. V dropped 1 base and J dropped 4; count of bases not matched to a gene: 5. This chain's CDR3 is CASSLGPAGGPDTQYF. The CDR3 DNA follows: TGTGCCAGCAGCTTAGGCCCAGCGGGAGGGCCAGATACGCAGTATTTT.

This clonotype was found many times. The chain employs TRBV6-1 and TRBJ2-2, with TRBD2 as a possible D gene (5 bases). V was pared by 4 bases and J by 7 bases, with 10 bases between. CDR3 length: 13 amino acids. Germline V gives CDR1 MNHNS, CDR2 SASEGT. CDR3 bases: TGTGCCAGCAGTGCTAGCCTAGGCGGGGAGCTGTTTTTT. Protein: CASSASLGGELFF.

There are many counts of this clonotype. The gene calls are TRBV4-3 and TRBJ1-2; 10 nucleotides agree with TRBD1. CDR3 length equals 16 residues. V lost 6 bases to trimming and J lost 1 base; unmatched junction nucleotides: 8. CDR1 is LGHNA and CDR2 is YSLEER in the germline V gene. Written as DNA, the CDR3 is TGCGCCAGCAGTCAAACCGGGACAGGGGATAACTATGGCTACACCTTC. Translation gives CASSQTGTGDNYGYTF.

Many counts were recorded for this clonotype. The J gene is TRBJ1-2, the V gene TRBV13; tentative D call: TRBD1 (5 bases). Trimming took off 2 bases at V and 4 bases at J, with 8 bases between the two ends. The CDR3 has 13 residues. Per germline, CDR1 PRHDT and CDR2 FYEKMQ (reference sequence). The CDR3 DNA sequence: TGTGCCAGCAGCTTACAAGGGGTCTATGGCTACACCTTC. Protein: CASSLQGVYGYTF.

This clonotype has just a few counts. This chain connects TRBV10-1 to TRBJ1-4; no clear D. The V gene's germline CDR1 is WNHNN and CDR2 SYGVQD (reference sequence). The V end was cut by 8 bases, the J end by 5 bases, with 21 bases between. This CDR3 has 16 residues. Here the CDR3 reads CASSPIALGGNEKLFF. The CDR3 region has the DNA TGCGCCAGCTCCCCCATAGCACTGGGAGGGAATGAAAAACTGTTTTTT.

This clonotype has ten or more counts. The rearrangement links TRBV20-1 to TRBJ1-2; the D is unclear. V was pared by 3 bases and J by 5 bases, with 16 bases between. This CDR3 comprises 14 residues. Germline CDR1 and CDR2: DFQATT and SNEGSKA (reference sequence). CDR3 in DNA: TGCAGTGCTAGCCCTCCGGGCTGGAGGTATGGCTACACCTTC. The encoded protein is CSASPPGWRYGYTF.

This clonotype occurred many times. The chain is built from TRBV24-1 and TRBJ2-1; possibly TRBD2 for D (5 bases). CDR1 is KGHDR, CDR2 SFDVKD, per germline. This CDR3 has 15 amino acids. V lost 3 bases to trimming and J lost 4 bases, with 12 bases between them. The CDR3 sequence is CATSDPVAPYNEQFF. The CDR3 nucleotides are TGTGCCACCAGTGATCCCGTAGCGCCGTACAATGAGCAGTTCTTC.

This clonotype was seen a handful of times. The chain joins TRBV7-2 to TRBJ1-5; D is ambiguous. CDR1 is SGHTA, CDR2 FQGNSA, per germline. The CDR3 has 14 residues. V gave up 3 bases and J gave up 4 bases, with 10 bases separating them. This CDR3 is CASSLLSANQPQHF. The CDR3 bases are TGTGCCAGCAGCTTGTTAAGCGCTAATCAGCCCCAGCATTTT.

In this sample, this clonotype turned up many times. V is TRBV2 and J is TRBJ1-2; 8 bases fit TRBD1. CDR3 length equals 12 residues. Germline CDR1 is SNHLY and CDR2 is FYNNEI. The V segment lost 6 bases and the J segment 8 bases; nucleotides outside the gene matches: 5. The CDR3 region has the DNA TGTGCCAGCAGGGCAGGGGGCGGCGGCTACACCTTC. The encoded protein is CASRAGGGGYTF.

The rearrangement uses TRBV30 and TRBJ2-3, with 8 bases identical to TRBD1. The junction had 7 bases not matched to a gene; V was cut back by 2 bases and J by 0 bases. The germline CDR1 and CDR2 sequences are GTSNPN and SVGIG (reference sequence). The CDR3 has 16 amino acids. In nucleotides, the CDR3 is TGTGCCTGGAGTCCCACAGGGGGACGGAGCACAGATACGCAGTATTTT. As protein: CAWSPTGGRSTDTQYF.

This clonotype came up a few times. The chain uses TRBV9 and TRBJ2-2; D not resolved. This CDR3 spans 13 amino acids. V was shortened by 0 bases and J by 6 bases, with 6 bases between the two germline ends. Looked up from germline, CDR1 is SGDLS and CDR2 is YYNGEE. CDR3 nucleotides: TGTGCCAGCAGCGTAGTGTCCTCCGGGGAGCTGTTTTTT. This sequence encodes CASSVVSSGELFF.

This clonotype was seen many times. The chain has TRBV11-2 and TRBJ1-2; D is undetermined. This CDR3 has 14 amino acids. Trimming cost V 5 bases and J 6 bases, with 16 bases left between them. Germline V gene sequence: CDR1 SGHAT, CDR2 FQNNGV. CDR3 in amino acids: CASSRSPSKDGYTF. The CDR3 DNA reads TGTGCCAGCAGCCGTAGCCCAAGTAAAGATGGCTACACCTTC.

V and J are TRBV19 and TRBJ2-1; 11 bases are a match to TRBD2. Germline V gene sequence: CDR1 LNHDA, CDR2 SQIVND (reference sequence). The CDR3 is 16 residues long. V was clipped by 6 bases and J by 2 bases; unmatched bases: 6. The CDR3 bases are TGTGCCAGTAGAGATAGCGGGAGGGAAGCCTACAATGAGCAGTTCTTC. Translation: CASRDSGREAYNEQFF.

Turning to this clonotype: It may be a read error: a sequence one base away is much more abundant. The chain uses TRBV7-9 and TRBJ2-7, with a weak D call TRBD2 (5 bases). Trimming left V 1 base short and J 6 bases short, with 10 bases between. The V gene's germline CDR1 is SEHNR and CDR2 FQNEAQ (reference sequence). The CDR3 length is 13 residues. Here the CDR3 DNA reads TGTGCCAGCAGCTTAGTGGGAGCTAGCGAGCAGTACTTC. Encoded protein: CASSLVGASEQYF.

This chain links TRBV20-1 with TRBJ1-2, with no clear D. This CDR3 has 12 amino acids. CDR1 DFQATT and CDR2 SNEGSKA come from the germline V gene (reference sequence). V was cut by 1 base and J by 7 bases, with 10 bases left in between. CDR3 sequence: CSARVLGSGYTF. CDR3 DNA: TGCAGTGCTAGAGTCCTTGGTTCTGGCTACACCTTC.

A word on this clonotype: A much larger clone is a single base away; this may be a read error. The chain couples TRBV18 to TRBJ2-3; D possibly corresponds to TRBD2 (5 bases). This CDR3 has 13 residues. CDR1 is KGHSH and CDR2 is LQKENI in the germline V gene. The DNA for the CDR3 is TGTGCCAGCTCACCGTCGAGGGCAGATACGCTGTATTTT. Encoded protein: CASSPSRADTLYF. The variable domain in full, completed from reference TRBV18 and TRBJ2-3, reads NAGVMQNPRHLVRRRGQEARLRCSPMKGHSHVYWYRQLPEEGLKFMVYLQKENIIDESGMPKERFSAEFPKEGPSILRIQQVVRGDSAAYFCASSPSRADTLYFGPGTRLTVL.

There are a few counts of this clonotype. V is TRBV27 and J is TRBJ2-5, with 8 bases matching TRBD2. With 5 bases clipped from V and 7 bases from J, the junction kept 18 bases outside the gene matches. The CDR3 spans 17 residues. Germline V gene sequence: CDR1 MNHEY, CDR2 SMNVEV (reference sequence). CDR3 in amino acids: CASSPRLALRQETTQYF. The CDR3 DNA reads TGTGCCAGCAGTCCGCGACTAGCGTTAAGACAAGAGACGACCCAGTACTTC.